This T cell receptor beta chain was captured in a study of low-dose radiotherapy and immunotherapy resistance in tumors. About the research overall: The regimen for patients comprised intravenous nivolumab 240 mg every two weeks plus intravenous ipilimumab 1 mg/kg every six weeks. Study patients were administered oral aspirin at 300 mg daily for four cycles from cycle 1 day 1.

Administered to the donors were nivolumab, ipilimumab, aspirin, low-dose cyclophosphamide and low-dose radiotherapy. V shed 3 bases and J shed 5 bases, with 16 bases lying between them. Germline-derived CDR1 and CDR2 are MNHEY and SMNVEV (reference sequence). The CDR3 covers 15 residues. In its sample, this clonotype was seen once. Primers targeting TRAV and TRBV primed first-strand cDNA, covering alpha and beta chains. With a constant-region primer and a V-primer adapter, TCRs were subjected to roughly 18 PCR cycles of amplification. After the mRNA was isolated, it was amplified using in vitro transcription. TCRdb redid the calling of the reads with MiXCR, one entry per CDR3 protein. The repertoire consists of 10,000 to 15,000 distinct CDR3 sequences, with roughly 60% occurring once and the leading ten covering over 6%.

The sequence was collected from a human donor with advanced metastatic prostate, ovarian, gallbladder or colorectal cancer (not recorded which). This table probably holds off-target reads from a library built for another chain. This chain connects TRBV27 to TRBJ1-1; a possible D gene is TRBD1 (5 bases). CDR3 bases: TGTGCCAGCAGTTTGGATCAGGGATCCGGGACTGAAGCTTTCTTT. Translated, it gives CASSLDQGSGTEAFF.